This T cell receptor (beta chain) was observed in a study of T cell responses to AZD1222 COVID-19 vaccine. Broader study findings: Among spike-specific TCRs, nearly half reportedly target unmutated variant regions. Females made up more of the donors, who were largely white British, and clonal diversity may have come out too low. Seropositivity was recorded at baseline in only a handful of AZD1222 recipients.

Germline assignment: CDR1 SGHTA and CDR2 FQGTGA. V gave up 5 bases and J gave up 7 bases, with 21 bases separating them. The CDR3 spans 15 residues. Measured with immunoSEQ multiplex PCR; TCRdb has only the in-frame clones, and not every one. Of tens of thousands of clones in the sample, around 88% were seen once. This clone was recorded a few times. Antigen: not known. The receptor was derived from an adult who received the AZD1222 COVID-19 vaccine. This chain uses TRBV7-3 with TRBJ2-7; a possible D gene is TRBD1 (5 bases). Sequencing used peripheral blood, obtained 28 days after the second AZD1222 dose. The CDR3 spells CASSPQSGPSKEQYF. In DNA, the CDR3 is TGTGCCAGCAGCCCCCAATCAGGGCCTTCTAAAGAGCAGTACTTC.